Presented here are 27 T cell receptor beta chains from one specimen sequenced in a study of spatial heterogeneity in lung cancer. Indicated time point: blood at routine non-recurrence follow-up after resection. Whole RNA was taken from tumor, nontumor lung or frozen PBMC; it was then sequenced unsorted. TCRdb analysed the 5' RACE reads with MiXCR anew, one entry per CDR3 protein. The data contain about 120,000 distinct CDR3 sequences, more than 9% of them seen just once; the ten biggest clones take up approximately 17%. The sequences come from PBMCs, collected at follow-up. The receptors originated from a male donor with early-stage non-small cell lung cancer.

At least ten counts were recorded for this clonotype. This chain links TRBV3-1 with TRBJ1-4; TRBD1 aligns across 8 bases. Germline V gene lookup returns CDR1 LGHDT and CDR2 YNNKEL (reference sequence). V lost 6 bases to trimming and J lost 6 bases; unmatched junction nucleotides: 6. The CDR3 totals 14 residues. The CDR3 sequence is CASRRVTGDEKLFF. CDR3 bases: TGTGCCAGCAGGCGCGTGACAGGGGATGAAAAACTGTTTTTT.

The V call is TRBV24-1, the J call TRBJ1-5; D possibly corresponds to TRBD1 (6 bases). V was shortened by 4 bases and J by 7 bases, with 13 bases between the two germline ends. Germline-derived CDR1 and CDR2 are KGHDR and SFDVKD. The length of the CDR3 is 14 residues. CDR3 region: CATSENRVAQPQHF. The CDR3 DNA sequence: TGTGCCACCAGTGAGAACAGGGTGGCCCAGCCCCAGCATTTT.

Notes on this clonotype: One end of the junction does not line up with germline, which may come from a read error. This chain joins TRBV7-7 and TRBJ2-2, with D perhaps TRBD1 (5 bases). There are 15 residues in the CDR3. CDR1 and CDR2 from the germline V gene are SSHAT and FNYEAQ (reference sequence). The CDR3 nucleotides read TGTGCTAGCAGCATAGACAGCGTGAACACCGGGGAGCTGTTTTTT. This sequence encodes CASSIDSVNTGELFF.

This clonotype was seen more than once but under ten times. The J gene is TRBJ2-1, the V gene TRBV7-8; perhaps TRBD1 as D (5 bases). The CDR3 runs to 16 residues. Germline CDR1 and CDR2: SGHVS and FQNEAQ. V was cut by 5 bases and J by 2 bases, with 16 bases left in between. The CDR3, as DNA: TGTGCCAGCAGCCTCCGTCGGCAGGGAACCTACAATGAGCAGTTCTTC. This sequence encodes CASSLRRQGTYNEQFF.

The CDR3 loop reads CASSASSGVSTDTQYF. The CDR3 DNA follows: TGCGCCAGCAGCGCTTCGAGCGGGGTTAGCACAGATACGCAGTATTTT. The chain is built from TRBV5-1 and TRBJ2-3; 7 bases match TRBD2. Per the germline V gene, CDR1 is SGHRS and CDR2 is YFSETQ. The CDR3 has 16 residues. V lost 4 bases, J lost 0 bases, and 8 bases stayed unmatched.

This clonotype was detected only a few times. The chain links TRBV5-1 to TRBJ2-5; 8 bases are a match to TRBD2. The CDR3 contains 15 residues. The ends lost 1 base at V and 2 bases at J; junction bases unmatched: 4. Germline loops: CDR1 SGHRS, CDR2 YFSETQ. Here the CDR3 reads CASSLTGGPQETQYF. The CDR3 nucleotides read TGCGCCAGCAGCTTGACGGGGGGGCCTCAAGAGACCCAGTACTTC.

The V call is TRBV6-2 or TRBV6-3, the J call TRBJ1-2; maybe TRBD1 (6 bases). V lost 7 bases, J lost 4 bases, and 13 bases lay in between. Per germline, CDR1 MNHEY and CDR2 SVGEGT. CDR3 length equals 13 residues. CDR3 coding DNA: TGTGCCAGCACCCTGCCAGGGGCCTATGGCTACACCTTC. It yields the protein CASTLPGAYGYTF.

This clonotype has only a few counts. CDR3 region: CASSQPRGQGHSPLHF. In nucleotides, the CDR3 is TGTGCCAGCAGCCAACCCAGGGGCCAGGGGCATTCACCCCTCCACTTT. This sequence joins TRBV3-1 and TRBJ1-6, with a tentative D call TRBD1 (6 bases). Trimming left V 2 bases short and J 8 bases short, with 16 bases between. The CDR3 spans 16 residues. The V gene's germline CDR1 is LGHDT and CDR2 YNNKEL (reference sequence).

This clonotype was recorded at least ten times. This sequence joins TRBV28 and TRBJ2-7; 9 bases line up with TRBD1. There are 14 residues in the CDR3. Germline V lookup: CDR1 MDHEN, CDR2 SYDVKM. The V gene end was trimmed by 6 bases and the J gene end by 1 base; junction bases not matched to a gene: 4. CDR3 loop: CASRGQGESYEQYF. The CDR3 DNA reads as TGTGCCAGCAGGGGACAGGGCGAATCCTACGAGCAGTACTTC. Supplemented by reference TRBV28 and TRBJ2-7, the full variable domain reads DVKVTQSSRYLVKRTGEKVFLECVQDMDHENMFWYRQDPGLGLRLIYFSYDVKMKEKGDIPEGYSVSREKKERFSLILESASTNQTSMYLCASRGQGESYEQYFGPGTRLTVT.

This clonotype was seen at least ten times. The chain recombines TRBV29-1 with TRBJ2-2; 7 nucleotides agree with TRBD1. This CDR3 spans 13 amino acids. V was clipped by 5 bases and J by 1 base; unmatched bases: 1. Germline V gives CDR1 SQVTM, CDR2 ANQGSEA. CDR3 sequence reads: CSVRTGNTGELFF. Here the CDR3 DNA reads TGCAGCGTTCGGACAGGGAACACCGGGGAGCTGTTTTTT.

This clonotype was counted a few times. The V and J genes are TRBV9 and TRBJ1-3; 8 nucleotides align to TRBD1. Germline CDR1 reads SGDLS; CDR2 reads YYNGEE. The CDR3 length is 16 residues. Unmatched junction bases numbered 6, after V lost 4 bases and J lost 0 bases. In DNA, the CDR3 is TGTGCCAGCAGCCCGGGGACAGGTATCTCTGGAAACACCATATATTTT. Translating it yields CASSPGTGISGNTIYF.

This clonotype was seen a handful of times. The chain uses TRBV6-5 and TRBJ2-4, with TRBD1 as a possible D gene (5 bases). The V end was cut by 2 bases, the J end by 6 bases, with 20 bases between. CDR1 is MNHEY, CDR2 SVGAGI, per germline. The CDR3 is 17 residues long. The CDR3, as DNA: TGTGCCAGCAGTTACGGACGCAACCCCAGAAGGGGAAACATTCAGTACTTC. It is translated as CASSYGRNPRRGNIQYF.

This clonotype was counted at least ten times. This chain uses TRBV4-1 with TRBJ1-4, with a possible D match to TRBD1 (5 bases). Germline V lookup: CDR1 MGHRA, CDR2 YSYEKL. V lost 4 bases to trimming and J lost 7 bases, with 22 bases between them. CDR3 length equals 17 residues. This CDR3 is CASSLTGGIGKSEKLFF. CDR3 sequence (DNA): TGCGCCAGCAGCCTAACAGGAGGAATTGGGAAAAGTGAAAAACTGTTTTTT.

This clonotype was detected a few times. The chain joins TRBV28 to TRBJ1-2; tentatively, D is TRBD1 (5 bases). The CDR3 extends over 13 amino acids. Trimming left V 5 bases short and J 8 bases short, with 15 bases between. The germline V gene encodes CDR1 MDHEN and CDR2 SYDVKM. CDR3 nucleotide sequence: TGTGCCAGCAGTAGTCAGGGATTCCGCGGCTACACCTTC. As protein: CASSSQGFRGYTF.

The chain links TRBV2 to TRBJ1-6; D remains ambiguous. Germline assignment: CDR1 SNHLY and CDR2 FYNNEI. V lost 2 bases, J lost 7 bases, and 0 bases lay in between. This CDR3 has 11 amino acids. CDR3 nucleotides: TGTGCCAGCAGTGAAAATTCACCCCTCCACTTT. Amino acids: CASSENSPLHF.

Many counts were recorded for this clonotype. The chain employs TRBV9 and TRBJ2-3; 10 bases are shared with TRBD2. V lost 1 base, J lost 4 bases, and 3 bases stayed unmatched. Per the germline V gene, CDR1 is SGDLS and CDR2 is YYNGEE. The CDR3 has 15 amino acids. For the CDR3, the DNA is TGTGCCAGCAGCGTAAAGCGGGGGGGATCAGATACGCAGTATTTT. Its translation is CASSVKRGGSDTQYF. The entire variable domain, with the rest obtained from reference TRBV9 and TRBJ2-3, is as follows: DSGVTQTPKHLITATGQRVTLRCSPRSGDLSVYWYQQSLDQGLQFLIQYYNGEERAKGNILERFSAQQFPDLHSELNLSSLELGDSALYFCASSVKRGGSDTQYFGPGTRLTVL.

The CDR3: CASTPGTGGSNQPQHF. The CDR3 nucleotides are TGTGCCAGCACCCCCGGGACAGGGGGATCCAATCAGCCCCAGCATTTT. The gene calls are TRBV7-2 and TRBJ1-5; 11 nucleotides match TRBD1. The germline V gene encodes CDR1 SGHTA and CDR2 FQGNSA. This CDR3 is built from 16 residues. V was clipped by 7 bases and J by 3 bases; unmatched bases: 8.

The V and J genes are TRBV2 and TRBJ1-2, with 9 positions matching TRBD1. The germline V gene has CDR1 SNHLY and CDR2 FYNNEI. This CDR3 has 15 amino acids. V lost 6 bases, J lost 6 bases, and 11 bases stayed unmatched. DNA for the CDR3: TGTGCCAGCAGGTCACAGGGACAGGGAGGCCATGGCTACACCTTC. Its translation: CASRSQGQGGHGYTF.

This clonotype showed up many times. The chain combines TRBV11-2 with TRBJ1-2, with 8 bases fitting TRBD1. The CDR3 is 12 amino acids. The ends lost 2 bases at V and 8 bases at J; junction bases unmatched: 1. Germline CDR1 reads SGHAT; CDR2 reads FQNNGV. The CDR3 sequence: CASSLRTGGYTF. In nucleotides, the CDR3 is TGTGCCAGCAGCTTACGGACAGGGGGCTACACCTTC.

The chain couples TRBV10-3 to TRBJ1-5; D ambiguous. Between the trimmed V and J ends, which lost 4 bases and 0 bases, there was a span of 7 bases. The CDR3 runs to 14 residues. The germline gives CDR1 ENHRY, CDR2 SYGVKD. The DNA for the CDR3 is TGTGCCATCAGTGTGGCGGATAGCAATCAGCCCCAGCATTTT. Residues: CAISVADSNQPQHF.

V and J are TRBV19 and TRBJ1-5; a weak D match, TRBD1 (6 bases). The CDR3 covers 16 residues. Trimming pared 7 bases from V and 0 bases from J, leaving 16 bases between. Germline V CDR1 and CDR2: LNHDA, SQIVND (reference sequence). The CDR3 coding sequence is TGTGCCAGTAACAGAGCGGGGGCTGTTAGCAATCAGCCCCAGCATTTT. Translated, it gives CASNRAGAVSNQPQHF.

This clonotype has at least ten counts. J is TRBJ1-1 and V is TRBV29-1; TRBD1 might be the D (6 bases). The V and J ends lost 7 bases and 1 base respectively, with 7 bases between them. This CDR3 is built from 11 residues. CDR1 and CDR2 (germline): SQVTM, ANQGSEA. The DNA for the CDR3 is TGCAGCGGGACAGCGAACACTGAAGCTTTCTTT. Encoded protein: CSGTANTEAFF.

This clonotype was observed a handful of times. This chain links TRBV7-2 with TRBJ1-2, with D possibly TRBD1 on 5 matching bases. V lost 3 bases to trimming and J lost 2 bases, with 7 bases between them. This CDR3 region has 13 residues. CDR1 and CDR2 (germline): SGHTA, FQGNSA. The CDR3, as DNA: TGTGCCAGCAGCTTGAGGGACAACTATGGCTACACCTTC. The encoded protein is CASSLRDNYGYTF.

This clonotype was counted a few times. The gene calls are TRBV4-1 and TRBJ2-1; 7 positions match TRBD1. CDR1 and CDR2 (germline): MGHRA, YSYEKL. The CDR3 is 12 amino acids. After removal of 1 base from V and 11 bases from J, the junction contained 2 bases not matched to a gene. The CDR3 protein is CASSQVQGKQFF. CDR3 DNA: TGCGCCAGCAGCCAAGTACAGGGGAAGCAGTTCTTC.

The chain links TRBV12-3 or TRBV12-4 to TRBJ2-5; D uncertain. V dropped 3 bases and J dropped 3 bases, with 8 bases sitting between them. The CDR3 is 13 amino acids. The CDR3 region has the DNA TGTGCCAGCAGTTTTCGAAGCGAAGAGACCCAGTACTTC. Translation gives CASSFRSEETQYF.

The chain employs TRBV20-1 and TRBJ2-1; D might be TRBD1 or TRBD2, each matching 5 bases. Trimming left V 6 bases short and J 0 bases short, with 15 bases between. This CDR3 region has 15 residues. Germline loops: CDR1 DFQATT, CDR2 SNEGSKA (reference sequence). CDR3 sequence: CSAPPGASSYNEQFF. The CDR3 region has the DNA TGCAGTGCCCCCCCCGGGGCAAGCTCCTACAATGAGCAGTTCTTC.

This chain connects TRBV5-1 to TRBJ2-3; D ambiguous. CDR3 length: 13 amino acids. Trimming removed 0 bases at V and 10 bases at J, with 12 bases between. Germline loops: CDR1 SGHRS, CDR2 YFSETQ. Here the CDR3 DNA reads TGCGCCAGCAGCTTGGCCGGCGACGCGCCGCAGTATTTT. It encodes CASSLAGDAPQYF.